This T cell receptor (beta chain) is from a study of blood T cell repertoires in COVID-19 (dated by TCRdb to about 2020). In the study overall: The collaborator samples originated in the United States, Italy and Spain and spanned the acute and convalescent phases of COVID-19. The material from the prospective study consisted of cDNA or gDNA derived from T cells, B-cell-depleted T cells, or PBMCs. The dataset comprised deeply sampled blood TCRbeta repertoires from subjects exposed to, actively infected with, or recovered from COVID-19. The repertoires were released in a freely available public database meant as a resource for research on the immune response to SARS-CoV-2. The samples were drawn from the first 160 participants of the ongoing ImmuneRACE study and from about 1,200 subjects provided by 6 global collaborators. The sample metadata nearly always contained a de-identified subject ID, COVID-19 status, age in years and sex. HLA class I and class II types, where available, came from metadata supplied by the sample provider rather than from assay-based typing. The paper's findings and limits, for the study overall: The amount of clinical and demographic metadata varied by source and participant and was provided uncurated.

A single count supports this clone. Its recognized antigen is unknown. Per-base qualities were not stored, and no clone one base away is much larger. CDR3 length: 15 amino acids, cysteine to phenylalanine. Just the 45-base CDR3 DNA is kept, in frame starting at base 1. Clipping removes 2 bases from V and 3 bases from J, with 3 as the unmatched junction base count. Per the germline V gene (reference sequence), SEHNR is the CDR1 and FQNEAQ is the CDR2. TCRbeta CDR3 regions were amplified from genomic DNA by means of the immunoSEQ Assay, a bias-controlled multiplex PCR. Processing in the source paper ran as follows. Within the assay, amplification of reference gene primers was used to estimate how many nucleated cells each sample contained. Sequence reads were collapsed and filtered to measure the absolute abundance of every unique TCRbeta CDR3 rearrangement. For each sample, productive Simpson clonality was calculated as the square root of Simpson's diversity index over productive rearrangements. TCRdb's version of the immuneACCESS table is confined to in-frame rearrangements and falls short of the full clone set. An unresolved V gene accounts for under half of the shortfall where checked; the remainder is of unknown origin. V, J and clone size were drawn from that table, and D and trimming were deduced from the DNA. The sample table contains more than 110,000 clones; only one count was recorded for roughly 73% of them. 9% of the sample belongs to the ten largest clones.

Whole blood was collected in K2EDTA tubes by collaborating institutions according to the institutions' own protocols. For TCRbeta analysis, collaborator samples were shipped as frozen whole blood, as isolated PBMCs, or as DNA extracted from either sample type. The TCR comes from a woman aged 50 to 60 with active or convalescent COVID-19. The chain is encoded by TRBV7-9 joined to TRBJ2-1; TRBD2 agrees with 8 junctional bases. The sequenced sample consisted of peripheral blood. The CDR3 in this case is CASSLKLAVYNEQFF. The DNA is TGTGCCAGCAGCTTAAAACTAGCGGTCTACAATGAGCAGTTCTTC.